The present T cell receptor (beta chain) was sequenced within a study of a mutant IDH1 vaccine in newly diagnosed glioma. Overall study context: Antecedent treatment encompassed radiotherapy, temozolomide, or their combination; the majority received both. Visits designated V12 and V13 were conducted at weeks 35 and 47, respectively.

Time point of the sample: week 47, end of study. In the vaccine, a single dose held 300 ug of the mutant IDH1 20-mer peptide, along with topical imiquimod. CDR3 length: 14 residues. CDR1 and CDR2 from the germline V gene are LNHDA and SQIVND (reference sequence). With 3 bases removed from V and 6 bases from J, the gap between germline ends came to 11 bases. Repertoires were generated with immunoSEQ multiplex PCR, while TCRdb's copy carries only in-frame clones and drops some. The sample includes about 24,000 clones, roughly 80% of them seen just once. Findings of the study overall: Patients mounted vaccine-induced immune responses in almost 95% of cases.

With respect to this clone: Its cognate antigen is unknown.

The TCR comes from a man aged 40-50 years with glioma. The specimen comprised PBMCs, sampled from a glioma patient whose treatment included an IDH1 peptide vaccine. This rearrangement joins TRBV19 to TRBJ2-2, with unresolved D. The CDR3 loop is CASSIGFRPGELFF. The CDR3 DNA sequence: TGTGCCAGTAGTATCGGGTTCCGACCCGGGGAGCTGTTTTTT.